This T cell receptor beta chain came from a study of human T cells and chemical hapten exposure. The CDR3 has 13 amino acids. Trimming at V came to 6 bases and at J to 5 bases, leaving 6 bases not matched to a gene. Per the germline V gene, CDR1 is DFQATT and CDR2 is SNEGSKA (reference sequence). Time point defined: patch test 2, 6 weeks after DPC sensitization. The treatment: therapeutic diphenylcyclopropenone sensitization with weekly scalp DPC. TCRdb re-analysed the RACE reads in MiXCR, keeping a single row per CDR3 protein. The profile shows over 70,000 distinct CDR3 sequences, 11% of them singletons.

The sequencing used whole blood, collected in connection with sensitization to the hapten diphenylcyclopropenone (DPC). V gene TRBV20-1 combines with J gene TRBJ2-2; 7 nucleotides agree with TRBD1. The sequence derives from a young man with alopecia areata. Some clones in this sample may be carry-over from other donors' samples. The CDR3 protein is CSAGRGLTGELFF. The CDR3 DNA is TGCAGTGCAGGCAGGGGGTTGACCGGGGAGCTGTTTTTT.